Presented here are 20 T cell receptor beta chains from one specimen sequenced in a study of blood T cell repertoires in COVID-19. Generated by immunoSEQ multiplex PCR, the TCRdb table keeps only in-frame clones and is missing some. The data contain 250,000 to 350,000 clones, more than 75% of them singletons. Sequencing was carried out using PBMCs or T cells enriched from blood (not recorded which). Receptors were obtained from a woman aged 55-75 years in a cohort exposed to, infected with or recovered from COVID-19 (not recorded which).

The V and J genes are TRBV2 and TRBJ2-2; TRBD1 aligns across 9 bases. The CDR3 extends over 15 amino acids. The germline V gene encodes CDR1 SNHLY and CDR2 FYNNEI. The V and J ends lost 1 base and 5 bases, in that order; junction bases with no gene match: 2. Written as DNA, the CDR3 is TGTGCCAGCAGTGAAGTTGGGACAGGGACCGGGGAGCTGTTTTTT. Its translation: CASSEVGTGTGELFF. Looking up the rest from reference TRBV2 and TRBJ2-2 gives the full variable domain: EPEVTQTPSHQVTQMGQEVILRCVPISNHLYFYWYRQILGQKVEFLVSFYNNEISEKSEIFDDQFSVERPDGSNFTLKIRSTKLEDSAMYFCASSEVGTGTGELFFGEGSRLTVL.

As concerns this clone: It is unclear where the CDR3 begins or ends on the DNA, so no DNA is shown, and the CDR3 is as TCRdb lists it. The chain recombines TRBV18 with TRBJ1-3. Inclusive of both ends, the CDR3 amounts to 16 amino acids. Germline V gene data show CDR1 as KGHSH and CDR2 as LQKENI. The CDR3: CASSPRVAMRETPYIF.

This sequence joins TRBV2 and TRBJ1-6; 7 positions agree with TRBD1. The CDR3 has 13 residues. Per germline, CDR1 SNHLY and CDR2 FYNNEI. V lost 1 base, J lost 13 bases, and 4 bases stayed unmatched. The CDR3 nucleotides are TGTGCCAGCAGTGAAGGGGGACAGTACCCCCTCCACTTT. It specifies CASSEGGQYPLHF.

The V and J genes are TRBV28 and TRBJ2-3, with D tentatively TRBD2 (6 bases). This CDR3 region has 12 residues. CDR1 MDHEN and CDR2 SYDVKM come from the germline V gene. Trimming took 7 bases from V and 4 from J, leaving 9 bases between them. The CDR3 DNA sequence: TGTGCCAGCAAGGGAGGATCAGATACGCAGTATTTT. Its translation is CASKGGSDTQYF.

In this sample, this clone turned up once. The chain combines TRBV6-1 with TRBJ1-3; TRBD1 matches at 9 bases. The germline V gene has CDR1 MNHNS and CDR2 SASEGT. CDR3 length: 16 residues. Unmatched junction bases numbered 6, after V lost 6 bases and J lost 0 bases. CDR3 in amino acids: CASREQGAPSGNTIYF. Written as DNA, the CDR3 is TGTGCCAGCAGAGAACAGGGGGCTCCCTCTGGAAACACCATATATTTT.

This sequence joins TRBV28 and TRBJ2-2; 7 nucleotides line up with TRBD2. Unmatched junction bases numbered 8, after V lost 3 bases and J lost 1 base. The CDR3 loop spans 17 amino acids. Germline loops: CDR1 MDHEN, CDR2 SYDVKM. The CDR3 here is CASSLVLVAGNTGELFF. The CDR3 coding sequence is TGTGCCAGCAGTTTGGTGTTGGTAGCGGGGAACACCGGGGAGCTGTTTTTT.

The table lists this clone with a count of one. The gene calls are TRBV25-1 and TRBJ2-1; the D gene is possibly TRBD1 (5 bases). Germline lookup yields CDR1 MGHDK and CDR2 SYGVNS. V lost 9 bases to trimming and J lost 7 bases, with 10 bases between them. The CDR3 spans 11 residues. The CDR3 DNA reads TGTGCCAGGGAAACAGGTAATGAGCAGTTCTTC. It yields the protein CARETGNEQFF.

The CDR3 DNA reads TGTGCCTGGAGTGTGGGAGGGAGGTCTGGGGAGCTGTTTTTT. Its translation is CAWSVGGRSGELFF. The genes are TRBV30 and TRBJ2-2, with TRBD2 matching over 7 bases. This CDR3 is 14 amino acids long. Germline values: CDR1 GTSNPN, CDR2 SVGIG (reference sequence). Germline trimming cut 0 bases from V and 8 bases from J; bases unmatched to any gene: 6.

CDR3 coding DNA: TGTGCCAGTAGTCCAACCCCAGCGGGCTCCTACGAGCAGTACTTC. Translation gives CASSPTPAGSYEQYF. The V gene is TRBV19, the J gene TRBJ2-7, with TRBD2 as a possible D gene (6 bases). This CDR3 contains 15 residues. CDR1 and CDR2 (germline): LNHDA, SQIVND (reference sequence). Trimming pared 5 bases from V and 0 bases from J, leaving 14 bases between.

A word on this clone: This specimen includes other DNA sequences encoding the same CDR3. The chain employs TRBV20-1 and TRBJ1-2; no firm D call. The CDR3 runs to 11 residues. Germline values: CDR1 DFQATT, CDR2 SNEGSKA (reference sequence). Trimming stripped 3 bases from V and 5 bases from J, with 7 bases between. CDR3 DNA sequence: TGCAGTGCTAGCGGCGGGTATGGCTACACCTTC. It codes for CSASGGYGYTF.

V is TRBV5-5 and J is TRBJ2-1; weak D call: TRBD2 (6 bases). Germline loops: CDR1 SGHKS, CDR2 YYEKEE (reference sequence). Trimming removed 4 bases from V and 10 bases from J, with 24 bases in between. There are 16 residues in the CDR3. The CDR3 spells CASSLGTGGLGLEQFF. CDR3 nucleotide sequence: TGTGCCAGCAGCCTCGGGACTGGAGGTCTCGGCCTGGAGCAGTTCTTC.

This clone has a handful of counts. The chain uses TRBV11-3 and TRBJ2-3; TRBD2 matches at 9 bases. The CDR3 totals 17 residues. Germline values: CDR1 SGHNT, CDR2 YENEEA. V dropped 1 base and J dropped 6; count of bases not matched to a gene: 11. The CDR3, as DNA: TGTGCCAGCAGCTTAGCCCCGTTAGCGGGGGCGGCCGATACGCAGTATTTT. Amino acid sequence: CASSLAPLAGAADTQYF.

This chain uses TRBV28 with TRBJ1-5, with 7 bases lining up with TRBD1. The CDR3 consists of 13 residues. Germline CDR1 reads MDHEN; CDR2 reads SYDVKM. Losses at the gene ends were 10 bases for V and 6 bases for J; bases not matched to a gene: 9. CDR3: CATLGGASQPQHF. CDR3 nucleotide sequence: TGTGCCACCTTAGGGGGCGCAAGTCAGCCCCAGCATTTT.

CDR3 residues: CATSPRGSYEQYF. The CDR3, as DNA: TGTGCCACCTCCCCGCGGGGCTCCTACGAGCAGTACTTC. The chain has TRBV24-1 and TRBJ2-7; D is perhaps TRBD2 (6 bases). The CDR3 is 13 amino acids. CDR1 KGHDR and CDR2 SFDVKD come from the germline V gene. Trimming cost V 9 bases and J 0 bases, with 11 bases left between them.

The rearrangement joins TRBV14 to TRBJ2-1; 10 nucleotides align to TRBD2. CDR3 length: 17 amino acids. The V segment lost 5 bases and the J segment 2 bases; nucleotides outside the gene matches: 9. Germline values: CDR1 SGHDN, CDR2 FVKESK. The CDR3 sequence is CASSWRKGLAAYNEQFF. The DNA of the CDR3 is TGTGCCAGCAGCTGGAGAAAAGGACTAGCGGCCTACAATGAGCAGTTCTTC.

This chain uses TRBV4-1 with TRBJ1-2; 9 bases map to TRBD1. Germline assignment: CDR1 MGHRA and CDR2 YSYEKL. The CDR3 spans 16 residues. J lost 5 bases, V lost 2 bases, and 9 bases had no gene match. The DNA for the CDR3 is TGCGCCAGCAGCCAATTTCACAGGGGGCAAGCTTATGGCTACACCTTC. Its protein product is CASSQFHRGQAYGYTF.

The V call is TRBV5-1, the J call TRBJ2-3, with D hard to call. The CDR3 has 14 residues. Germline values: CDR1 SGHRS, CDR2 YFSETQ. The germline V and J ends were trimmed by 3 bases and 1 base, with 9 bases remaining between them. The CDR3 bases are TGCGCCAGCAGCTCCTTAGAGGGCACAGATACGCAGTATTTT. This encodes CASSSLEGTDTQYF.

This CDR3 is CAIRDREEQPQHF. The CDR3 DNA reads TGTGCCATCCGGGACAGGGAGGAACAGCCCCAGCATTTT. V and J are TRBV10-3 and TRBJ1-5; 9 bases align to TRBD1. The V gene's germline CDR1 is ENHRY and CDR2 SYGVKD. Germline trimming cut 8 bases from V and 7 bases from J; bases unmatched to any gene: 6. The CDR3 covers 13 residues.

CDR3 amino acids: CASSKVRGTSAYNEQFF. In nucleotides, the CDR3 is TGTGCCAGCAGCAAAGTACGAGGGACTAGCGCCTACAATGAGCAGTTCTTC. This sequence joins TRBV21-1 and TRBJ2-1; no DNA check was done on the table's D call, TRBD2. TRBV21-1 is an annotated pseudogene. This CDR3 has 17 residues.

The chain employs TRBV5-1 and TRBJ2-2; 7 positions agree with TRBD2. Trimming cost V 0 bases and J 3 bases; bases outside gene matches: 5. Germline V CDR1 and CDR2: SGHRS, YFSETQ. This CDR3 has 16 residues. The CDR3 here is CASSLGREWYTGELFF. The CDR3 bases are TGCGCCAGCAGCTTGGGGCGGGAGTGGTACACCGGGGAGCTGTTTTTT.